This T cell receptor (beta chain) was recovered during a study of blood T cell repertoires in COVID-19. Assay used: immunoSEQ multiplex PCR; TCRdb lists only in-frame clones, some missing. The sample contains under 110,000 clones, around 94% of which appear only once. Trimming pared 2 bases from V and 0 bases from J, leaving 2 bases between. CDR1 GTSNPN and CDR2 SVGIG come from the germline V gene (reference sequence). The CDR3 runs to 11 residues. The chain is built from TRBV30 and TRBJ2-7, with D hard to call. The sequenced material came from peripheral blood. The receptor was isolated from a man aged 45 to 65 with active COVID-19. The CDR3 coding sequence is TGTGCCTGGAGTCTCTCCTACGAGCAGTACTTC. Protein product: CAWSLSYEQYF.